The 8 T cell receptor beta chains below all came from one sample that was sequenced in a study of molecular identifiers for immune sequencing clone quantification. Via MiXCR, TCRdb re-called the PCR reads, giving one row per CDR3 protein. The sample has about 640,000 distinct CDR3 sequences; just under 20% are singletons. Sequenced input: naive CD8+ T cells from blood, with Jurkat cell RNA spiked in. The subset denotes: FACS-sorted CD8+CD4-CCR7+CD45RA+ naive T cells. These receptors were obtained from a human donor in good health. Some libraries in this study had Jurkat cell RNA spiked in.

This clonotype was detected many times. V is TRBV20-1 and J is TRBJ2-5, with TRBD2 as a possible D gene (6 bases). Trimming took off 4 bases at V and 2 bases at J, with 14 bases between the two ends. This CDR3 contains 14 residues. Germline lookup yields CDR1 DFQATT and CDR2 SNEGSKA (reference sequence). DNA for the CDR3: TGCAGTGCTAACGGTTTGACTAGTCAAGAGACCCAGTACTTC. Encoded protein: CSANGLTSQETQYF.

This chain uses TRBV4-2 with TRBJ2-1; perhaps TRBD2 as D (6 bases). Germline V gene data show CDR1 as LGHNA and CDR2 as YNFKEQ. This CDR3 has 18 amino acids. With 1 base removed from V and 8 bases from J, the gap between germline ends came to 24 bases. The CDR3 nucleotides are TGTGCCAGCAGCCAAGCGGAATGGGCGGTAGCGGAAGGGGATGAGCAGTTCTTC. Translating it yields CASSQAEWAVAEGDEQFF.

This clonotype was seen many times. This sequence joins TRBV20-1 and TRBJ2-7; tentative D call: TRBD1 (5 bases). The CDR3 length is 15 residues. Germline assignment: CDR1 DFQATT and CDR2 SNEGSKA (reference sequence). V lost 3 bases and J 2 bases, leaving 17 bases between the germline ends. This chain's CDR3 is CSARGSQVITYEQYF. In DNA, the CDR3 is TGCAGTGCTAGGGGGTCACAGGTGATTACCTACGAGCAGTACTTC.

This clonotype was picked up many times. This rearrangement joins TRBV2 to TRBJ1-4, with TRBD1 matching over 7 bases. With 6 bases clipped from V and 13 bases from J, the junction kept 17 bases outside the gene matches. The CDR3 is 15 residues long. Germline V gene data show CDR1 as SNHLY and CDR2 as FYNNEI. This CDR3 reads CASRELTGMKSGLFF. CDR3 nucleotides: TGTGCCAGCAGGGAACTGACAGGGATGAAATCGGGACTGTTTTTT.

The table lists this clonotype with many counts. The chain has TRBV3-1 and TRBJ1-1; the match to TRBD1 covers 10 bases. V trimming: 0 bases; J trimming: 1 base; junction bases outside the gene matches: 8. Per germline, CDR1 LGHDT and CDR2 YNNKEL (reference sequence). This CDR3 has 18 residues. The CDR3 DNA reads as TGTGCCAGCAGCCAAGACGCTCGACAGGGGGCTTGGAACACTGAAGCTTTCTTT. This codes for CASSQDARQGAWNTEAFF.

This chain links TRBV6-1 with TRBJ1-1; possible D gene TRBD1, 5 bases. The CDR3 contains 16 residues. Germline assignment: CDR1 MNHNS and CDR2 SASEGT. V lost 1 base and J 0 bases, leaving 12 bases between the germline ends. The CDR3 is CASSEEGRPMNTEAFF. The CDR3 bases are TGTGCCAGCAGTGAAGAGGGGAGGCCCATGAACACTGAAGCTTTCTTT.

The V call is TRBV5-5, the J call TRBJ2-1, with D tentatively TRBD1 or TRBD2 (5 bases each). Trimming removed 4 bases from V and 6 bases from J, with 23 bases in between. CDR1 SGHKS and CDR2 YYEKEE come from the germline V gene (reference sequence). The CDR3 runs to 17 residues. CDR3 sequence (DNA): TGTGCCAGCAGCCGGGACGCACGAGGGCCTGGCGGCAATGAGCAGTTCTTC. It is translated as CASSRDARGPGGNEQFF.

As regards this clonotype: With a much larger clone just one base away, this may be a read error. The CDR3 DNA sequence: TGTGCCAGCAGTTCACCAAAGGGACTCCGCCTGTTACTCAGCACTGAAGCTTTCTTT. Translated: CASSSPKGLRLLLSTEAFF. The chain couples TRBV6-2 or TRBV6-3 to TRBJ1-1; a weak D match, TRBD1 (5 bases). The CDR3 loop spans 19 amino acids. With 4 bases removed from V and 4 bases from J, the gap between germline ends came to 28 bases. Germline lookup yields CDR1 MNHEY and CDR2 SVGEGT.